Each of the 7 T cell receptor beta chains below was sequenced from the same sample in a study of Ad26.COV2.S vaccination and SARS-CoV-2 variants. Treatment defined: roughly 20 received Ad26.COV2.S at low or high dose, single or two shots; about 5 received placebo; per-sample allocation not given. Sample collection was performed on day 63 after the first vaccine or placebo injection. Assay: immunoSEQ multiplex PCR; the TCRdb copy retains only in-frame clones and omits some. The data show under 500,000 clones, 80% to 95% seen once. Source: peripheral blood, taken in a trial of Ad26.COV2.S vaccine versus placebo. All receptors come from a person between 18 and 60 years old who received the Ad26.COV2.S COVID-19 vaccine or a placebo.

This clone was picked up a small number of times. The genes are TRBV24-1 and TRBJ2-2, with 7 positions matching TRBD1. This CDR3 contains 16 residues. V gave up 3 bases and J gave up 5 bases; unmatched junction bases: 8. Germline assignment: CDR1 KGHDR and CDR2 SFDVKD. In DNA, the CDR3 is TGTGCCACCAGTGATCCGGGACAGTTGGGGACCGGGGAGCTGTTTTTT. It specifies CATSDPGQLGTGELFF.

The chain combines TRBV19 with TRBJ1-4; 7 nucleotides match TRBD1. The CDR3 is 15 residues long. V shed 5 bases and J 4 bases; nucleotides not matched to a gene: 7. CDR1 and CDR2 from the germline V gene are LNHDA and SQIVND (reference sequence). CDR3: CASSDGQEYNEKLFF. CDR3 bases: TGTGCCAGTAGTGACGGACAGGAATATAATGAAAAACTGTTTTTT.

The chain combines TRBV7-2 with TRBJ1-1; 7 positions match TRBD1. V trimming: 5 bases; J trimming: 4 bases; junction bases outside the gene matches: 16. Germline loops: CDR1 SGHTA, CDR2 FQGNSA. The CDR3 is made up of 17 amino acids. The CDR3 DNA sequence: TGTGCCAGCAGCACCCCTCGACAGGGTACTAGGGGCACTGAAGCTTTCTTT. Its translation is CASSTPRQGTRGTEAFF.

CDR3 DNA: TGTGCCACCAGCAGAGATGCAGCCTGGAACACTGAAGCTTTCTTT. Its protein product is CATSRDAAWNTEAFF. The chain uses TRBV15 and TRBJ1-1; no clear D gene. Germline CDR1 is LNHNV and CDR2 is YYDKDF (reference sequence). The CDR3 has 15 amino acids. V lost 0 bases and J 1 base, leaving 9 bases between the germline ends.

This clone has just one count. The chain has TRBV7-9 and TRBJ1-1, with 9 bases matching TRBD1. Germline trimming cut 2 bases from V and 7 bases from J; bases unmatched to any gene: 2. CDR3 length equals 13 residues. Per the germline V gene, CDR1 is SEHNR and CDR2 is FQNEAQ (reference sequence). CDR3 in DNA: TGTGCCAGCAGCTTAACGGGACAGGGTGAAGCTTTCTTT. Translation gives CASSLTGQGEAFF.

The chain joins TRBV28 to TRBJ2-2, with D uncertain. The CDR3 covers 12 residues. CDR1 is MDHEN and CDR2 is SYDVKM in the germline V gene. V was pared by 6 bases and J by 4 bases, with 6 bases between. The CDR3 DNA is TGTGCCAGCAGCCAGTCCACCGGGGAGCTGTTTTTT. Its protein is CASSQSTGELFF. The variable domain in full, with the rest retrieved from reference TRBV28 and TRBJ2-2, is DVKVTQSSRYLVKRTGEKVFLECVQDMDHENMFWYRQDPGLGLRLIYFSYDVKMKEKGDIPEGYSVSREKKERFSLILESASTNQTSMYLCASSQSTGELFFGEGSRLTVL.

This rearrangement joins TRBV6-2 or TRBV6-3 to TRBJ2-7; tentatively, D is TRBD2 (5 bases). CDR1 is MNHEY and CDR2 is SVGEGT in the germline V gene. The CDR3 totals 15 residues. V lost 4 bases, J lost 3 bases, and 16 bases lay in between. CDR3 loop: CASSSPSGALYEQYF. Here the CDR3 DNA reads TGTGCCAGCAGTTCCCCCAGCGGAGCCCTCTACGAGCAGTACTTC.